Each of the 6 T cell receptor beta chains below was sequenced from the same sample in a study of cytomegalovirus exposure and HLA in healthy donors. The PCR made use of 60 Vbeta and 13 Jbeta primers. Produced via immunoSEQ multiplex PCR; TCRdb's table is partial and in-frame only. The table includes fewer than 110,000 clones, around two thirds detected once. Sequenced sample: PBMCs. The receptors shown here come from a woman between 40 and 50 years old in good health and CMV-seropositive.

The gene calls are TRBV2 and TRBJ1-6; D call uncertain. Germline V CDR1 and CDR2: SNHLY, FYNNEI. This CDR3 has 16 amino acids. V gave up 4 bases and J gave up 0 bases, with 10 bases separating them. The CDR3 DNA reads TGTGCCAGCAGTGGGGCCGAGAGCTCCTATAATTCACCCCTCCACTTT. Protein product: CASSGAESSYNSPLHF. Variable domain in full (rest from reference TRBV2 and TRBJ1-6): EPEVTQTPSHQVTQMGQEVILRCVPISNHLYFYWYRQILGQKVEFLVSFYNNEISEKSEIFDDQFSVERPDGSNFTLKIRSTKLEDSAMYFCASSGAESSYNSPLHFGNGTRLTVT.

The rearrangement uses TRBV7-2 and TRBJ2-5, with unresolved D. CDR3 size: 13 residues. Trimming stripped 4 bases from V and 4 bases from J, with 10 bases between. Germline CDR1 reads SGHTA; CDR2 reads FQGNSA. The CDR3 spells CASSSRSSETQYF. In DNA form, the CDR3 reads TGTGCCAGCAGCTCTAGGAGTTCAGAGACCCAGTACTTC.

This chain uses TRBV30 with TRBJ2-7; 8 bases are a match to TRBD1. Germline values: CDR1 GTSNPN, CDR2 SVGIG (reference sequence). Trimming took 5 bases from V and 4 from J; bases not matched to a gene: 7. The CDR3 covers 13 residues. The CDR3 DNA follows: TGTGCCTGGGGTGGGACAGGTGATTACGAGCAGTACTTC. It specifies CAWGGTGDYEQYF.

The chain employs TRBV5-4 and TRBJ2-5; no definite D call. CDR1 and CDR2 from the germline V gene are SGHNT and YYREEE (reference sequence). CDR3 length equals 13 residues. The ends were cut back, 2 bases at V and 0 bases at J, with 5 bases in the middle. CDR3 coding DNA: TGTGCCAGCAGCTTCGACTACCAAGAGACCCAGTACTTC. It encodes CASSFDYQETQYF.

This chain connects TRBV27 to TRBJ1-5; unclear D gene. The CDR3 has 13 amino acids. V shed 6 bases and J shed 7 bases, with 13 bases lying between them. Germline CDR1 reads MNHEY; CDR2 reads SMNVEV (reference sequence). The CDR3 loop reads CASSDLLGQPQHF. The DNA of the CDR3 is TGTGCCAGCAGCGATCTGTTGGGCCAGCCCCAGCATTTT.

This chain joins TRBV30 and TRBJ2-6, with D uncertain. Between the trimmed V and J ends, which lost 5 bases and 0 bases, there was a span of 11 bases. Germline CDR1 GTSNPN, CDR2 SVGIG (reference sequence). The CDR3 has 15 residues. CDR3 loop: CAWADWVSGANVLTF. DNA for the CDR3: TGTGCCTGGGCGGATTGGGTCTCTGGGGCCAACGTCCTGACTTTC.